These 15 T cell receptor beta chains share one sample of origin, sequenced in a study of post-analysis software for immune sequencing data. Findings and limits, study-wide: A handful of TRBV segments appeared more often in patients than in controls, and TRBV5-6, TRBV5-1 and TRBV20-1 were among these.

The TCR beta cDNA libraries contained unique molecular identifiers. TCRdb re-called the PCR reads through MiXCR, storing one row per CDR3 protein. The sample yields about 460,000 distinct CDR3 sequences, approximately 45% seen once. Antigens of these TCRs are unknown. Sequencing used blood. The receptors shown here come from a girl aged 5-17 years with multiple sclerosis.

This clonotype has more than one count but fewer than ten. The chain employs TRBV7-3 and TRBJ2-3; weak D call: TRBD2 (6 bases). Germline V gene lookup returns CDR1 SGHTA and CDR2 FQGTGA. CDR3 length: 14 amino acids. Trimming removed 6 bases at V and 5 bases at J, with 15 bases between. CDR3 in amino acids: CASRPSGVEDTQYF. For the CDR3, the DNA is TGTGCCAGCAGGCCATCGGGAGTGGAAGATACGCAGTATTTT.

V is TRBV7-8 and J is TRBJ1-1; a possible D gene is TRBD1 (5 bases). The V end was cut by 3 bases, the J end by 7 bases, with 9 bases between. The V gene's germline CDR1 is SGHVS and CDR2 FQNEAQ. This CDR3 is 12 amino acids long. In DNA form, the CDR3 reads TGTGCCAGCAGCTTGACAGCCTTTGAAGCTTTCTTT. Translation gives CASSLTAFEAFF.

This rearrangement joins TRBV4-1 to TRBJ1-2; no firm D call. Trimming left V 0 bases short and J 2 bases short, with 13 bases between. The CDR3 spans 16 residues. Germline CDR1 MGHRA, CDR2 YSYEKL. Here the CDR3 DNA reads TGCGCCAGCAGCCAAGAAGCGTCTCAGGAAAACTATGGCTACACCTTC. This gives the protein CASSQEASQENYGYTF.

This clonotype occurred once. The genes are TRBV28 and TRBJ2-3; 10 nucleotides match TRBD1. Germline V gene sequence: CDR1 MDHEN, CDR2 SYDVKM. The CDR3 length is 16 residues. Losses at the gene ends were 4 bases for V and 6 bases for J; bases not matched to a gene: 10. CDR3 protein: CASSSHGQGGFDTQYF. The CDR3, as DNA: TGTGCCAGCAGTTCCCACGGACAGGGGGGTTTTGATACGCAGTATTTT.

This clonotype was recorded a few times. The CDR3 loop reads CSARGSGRYEQYF. The CDR3 nucleotides are TGCAGTGCTAGAGGGAGTGGGCGCTACGAGCAGTACTTC. V usage is TRBV20-1 and J usage is TRBJ2-7; no clear D. This CDR3 has 13 amino acids. The V end lost 1 base, the J end lost 3 bases, and 10 bases lay between the germline ends. Per the germline V gene, CDR1 is DFQATT and CDR2 is SNEGSKA (reference sequence).

CDR3 in amino acids: CASSDAETQYF. The CDR3 region has the DNA TGTGCCAGCAGTGATGCTGAGACCCAGTACTTC. The chain links TRBV25-1 to TRBJ2-5; D ambiguous. The V end lost 3 bases, the J end lost 5 bases, and 4 bases lay between the germline ends. The CDR3 totals 11 residues. Germline V lookup: CDR1 MGHDK, CDR2 SYGVNS. The full variable domain, completed using reference TRBV25-1 and TRBJ2-5, is EADIYQTPRYLVIGTGKKITLECSQTMGHDKMYWYQQDPGMELHLIHYSYGVNSTEKGDLSSESTVSRIRTEHFPLTLESARPSHTSQYLCASSDAETQYFGPGTRLLVL.

The chain combines TRBV4-1 with TRBJ1-1; 7 nucleotides align to TRBD1. V trimming: 0 bases; J trimming: 6 bases; junction bases outside the gene matches: 1. The CDR3 has 13 residues. CDR1 and CDR2 from the germline V gene are MGHRA and YSYEKL. The CDR3 sequence: CASSQERGPEAFF. DNA of the CDR3: TGCGCCAGCAGCCAAGAGAGGGGGCCTGAAGCTTTCTTT.

This clonotype was counted between two and nine times. The rearrangement uses TRBV5-1 and TRBJ1-2; 12 bases match TRBD1. CDR1 and CDR2 (germline): SGHRS, YFSETQ. The CDR3 sequence is 17 residues long. After removal of 4 bases from V and 7 bases from J, the junction contained 14 bases not matched to a gene. In DNA form, the CDR3 reads TGCGCCAGCAGCGAAGGAATCCCGGGACAGGGGGCGTGTGGCTACACCTTC. It yields the protein CASSEGIPGQGACGYTF. The full variable domain, rest sourced from reference TRBV5-1 and TRBJ1-2, is KAGVTQTPRYLIKTRGQQVTLSCSPISGHRSVSWYQQTPGQGLQFLFEYFSETQRNKGNFPGRFSGRQFSNSRSEMNVSTLELGDSALYLCASSEGIPGQGACGYTFGSGTRLTVV.

V is TRBV20-1 and J is TRBJ1-5, with 11 bases aligning to TRBD1. V lost 3 bases to trimming and J lost 2 bases; unmatched junction nucleotides: 3. Germline CDR1 DFQATT, CDR2 SNEGSKA (reference sequence). CDR3 length: 15 residues. Here the CDR3 reads CSARGQGGGNQPQHF. In DNA, the CDR3 is TGCAGTGCTAGGGGACAGGGGGGAGGCAATCAGCCCCAGCATTTT.

This chain uses TRBV5-1 with TRBJ2-3; 12 nucleotides line up with TRBD2. In germline, CDR1 is SGHRS, CDR2 YFSETQ. Trimming cost V 0 bases and J 0 bases; bases outside gene matches: 5. There are 18 residues in the CDR3. The CDR3 bases are TGCGCCAGCAGCTTGGGGCTAGCGGGAGGGCCCAGCACAGATACGCAGTATTTT. It codes for CASSLGLAGGPSTDTQYF.

This clonotype has a handful of counts. This sequence joins TRBV29-1 and TRBJ2-7; 8 positions agree with TRBD1. Germline lookup yields CDR1 SQVTM and CDR2 ANQGSEA. The CDR3 has 15 amino acids. Trimming took 6 bases from V and 2 from J; bases not matched to a gene: 12. CDR3 residues: CSVNEAGQGTYEQYF. Written as DNA, the CDR3 is TGCAGCGTGAACGAAGCCGGACAGGGCACCTACGAGCAGTACTTC.

The J gene is TRBJ2-1, the V gene TRBV9, with a tentative D call TRBD2 (5 bases). From germline, CDR1 is SGDLS and CDR2 YYNGEE. Trimming left V 0 bases short and J 4 bases short, with 14 bases between. The CDR3 sequence is 16 residues long. CDR3 residues: CASSVGGAALYNEQFF. In DNA, the CDR3 is TGTGCCAGCAGCGTAGGAGGAGCGGCACTTTACAATGAGCAGTTCTTC.

J is TRBJ1-1 and V is TRBV28; 9 bases agree with TRBD1. The CDR3 has 15 amino acids. V shed 1 base, J shed 4 bases, and the junction held 4 bases outside the gene matches. Germline V gives CDR1 MDHEN, CDR2 SYDVKM. CDR3 amino acids: CASSLSSTGGTEAFF. In DNA, the CDR3 is TGTGCCAGCAGTTTATCCTCGACAGGGGGCACTGAAGCTTTCTTT.

A few counts support this clonotype. J is TRBJ1-2 and V is TRBV20-1, with D possibly TRBD1 on 6 matching bases. The CDR3 runs 16 residues. V gave up 3 bases and J gave up 5 bases, with 22 bases separating them. CDR1 is DFQATT and CDR2 is SNEGSKA in the germline V gene (reference sequence). The CDR3 is CSARVPNRAALYGYTF. CDR3 sequence (DNA): TGCAGTGCTAGGGTTCCTAACAGGGCAGCGCTTTATGGCTACACCTTC.

This CDR3 reads CASSLLGSSYGYTF. The CDR3 nucleotides read TGTGCCAGCAGTCTACTGGGGTCTAGCTATGGCTACACCTTC. The chain has TRBV12-3 or TRBV12-4 and TRBJ1-2; D remains ambiguous. V shed 5 bases and J shed 4 bases, with 14 bases lying between them. This CDR3 is built from 14 residues.